The text below deals with one T cell receptor (beta chain). The antigen remains unidentified. This sample was included in a study of graft-versus-host responses after intestinal transplantation. Study-level background: Once they had received anti-thymocyte globulin induction, all recipients took tacrolimus and steroids for approximately three years.

Sequencing was performed with immunoSEQ multiplex PCR; in TCRdb, only in-frame clones are kept and a portion is missing. Among 81,000 or so clones listed, 90% to 95% were seen once. Study conclusions and caveats: Some GvH clones were seen earlier in gut or blood, suggesting intestinal origin.

The CDR3 covers 13 residues. V gave up 3 bases and J gave up 0 bases, with 8 bases separating them. Per the germline V gene, CDR1 is GTSNPN and CDR2 is SVGIG (reference sequence). The genes are TRBV30 and TRBJ1-1; D unresolved. The source is a human donor who was the organ donor for an intestinal transplant. This material consisted of unstimulated CD8+ T cells sorted from spleen or lymph node cells, taken before transplant. The CDR3 loop reads CAWSEGLNTEAFF. CDR3 nucleotides: TGTGCCTGGAGCGAGGGTTTGAACACTGAAGCTTTCTTT.